The entry that follows covers one TCR beta chain sequence. Sample-barcoded 5' priming and a J-beta primer mix drove a second PCR of roughly 7 to 11 cycles. MiXCR, run by TCRdb on the 5' RACE reads, gives a single entry per CDR3 protein. The sample includes 630,000 or so distinct CDR3 sequences, roughly 32% seen only once; the top ten take 15%. The entry originates in a study of blood T cells in healthy people across ages. The V end lost 5 bases, the J end lost 7 bases, and 9 bases lay between the germline ends. Germline values: CDR1 DFQATT, CDR2 SNEGSKA (reference sequence). CDR3 length: 11 amino acids.

The chain is built from TRBV20-1 and TRBJ2-1; D perhaps matches TRBD2 (5 bases). The clonotype comes from an elderly woman in good health. Material: blood. Here the CDR3 reads CSAARGNEQFF. In nucleotides, the CDR3 is TGCAGTGCTGCCCGGGGAAATGAGCAGTTCTTC.